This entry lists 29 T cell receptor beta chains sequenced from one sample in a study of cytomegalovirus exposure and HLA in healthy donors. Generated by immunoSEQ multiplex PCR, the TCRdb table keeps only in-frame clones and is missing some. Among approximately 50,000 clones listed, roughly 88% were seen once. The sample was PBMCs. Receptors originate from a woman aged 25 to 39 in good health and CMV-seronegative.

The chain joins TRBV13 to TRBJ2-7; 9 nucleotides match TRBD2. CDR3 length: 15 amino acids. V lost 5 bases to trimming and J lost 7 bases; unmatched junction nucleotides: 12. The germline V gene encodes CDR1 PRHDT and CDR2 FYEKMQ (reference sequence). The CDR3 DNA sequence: TGTGCCAGCAGCCCCTGGGTAGCGGGAGATCAAGAGCAGTACTTC. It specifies CASSPWVAGDQEQYF.

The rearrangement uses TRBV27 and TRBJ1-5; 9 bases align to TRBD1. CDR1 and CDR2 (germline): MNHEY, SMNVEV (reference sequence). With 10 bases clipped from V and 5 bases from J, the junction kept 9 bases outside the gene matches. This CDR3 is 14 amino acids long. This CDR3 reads CATTRRQGDQPQHF. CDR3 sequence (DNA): TGTGCCACCACAAGACGACAGGGGGATCAGCCCCAGCATTTT.

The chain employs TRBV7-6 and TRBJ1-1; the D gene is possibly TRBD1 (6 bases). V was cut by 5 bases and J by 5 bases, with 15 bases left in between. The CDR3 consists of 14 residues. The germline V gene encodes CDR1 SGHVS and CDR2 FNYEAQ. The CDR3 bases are TGTGCCAGCAGCATCAAACAGGGTGGTACTGAAGCTTTCTTT. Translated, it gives CASSIKQGGTEAFF.

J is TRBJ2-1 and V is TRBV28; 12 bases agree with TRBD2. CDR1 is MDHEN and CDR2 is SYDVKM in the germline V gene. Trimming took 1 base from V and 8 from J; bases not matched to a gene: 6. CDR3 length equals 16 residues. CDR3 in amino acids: CASSLSLAGGPDEQFF. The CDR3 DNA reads TGTGCCAGCAGTTTATCCCTAGCGGGAGGGCCCGATGAGCAGTTCTTC.

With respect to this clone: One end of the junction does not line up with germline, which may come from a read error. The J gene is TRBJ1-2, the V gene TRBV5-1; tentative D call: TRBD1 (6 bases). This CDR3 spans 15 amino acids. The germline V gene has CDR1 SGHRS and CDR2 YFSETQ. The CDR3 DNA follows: TGCGCCAGCAGCTCATTGGACAGTTTCCCCTATTGCTACACCTTC. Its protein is CASSSLDSFPYCYTF.

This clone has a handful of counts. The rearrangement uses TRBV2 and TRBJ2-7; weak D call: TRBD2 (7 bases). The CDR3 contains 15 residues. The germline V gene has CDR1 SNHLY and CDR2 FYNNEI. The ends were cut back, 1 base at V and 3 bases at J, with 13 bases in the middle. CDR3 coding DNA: TGTGCCAGCAGTGAAGAACGGGGGGCCAACTACGAGCAGTACTTC. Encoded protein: CASSEERGANYEQYF.

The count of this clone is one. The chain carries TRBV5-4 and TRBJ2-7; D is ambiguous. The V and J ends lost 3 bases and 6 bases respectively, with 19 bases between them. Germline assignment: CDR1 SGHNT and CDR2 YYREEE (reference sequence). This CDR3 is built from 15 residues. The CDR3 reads CASSSDPGKTPEQYF. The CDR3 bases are TGTGCCAGCAGCTCCGATCCGGGTAAAACCCCCGAGCAGTACTTC.

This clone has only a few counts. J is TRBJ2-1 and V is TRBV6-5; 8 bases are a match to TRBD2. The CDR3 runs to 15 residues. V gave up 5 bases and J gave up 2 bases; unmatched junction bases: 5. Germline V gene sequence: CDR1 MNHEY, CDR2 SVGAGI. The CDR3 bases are TGTGCCAGCAGTATTAGCGGGGCCCCCTACAATGAGCAGTTCTTC. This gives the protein CASSISGAPYNEQFF.

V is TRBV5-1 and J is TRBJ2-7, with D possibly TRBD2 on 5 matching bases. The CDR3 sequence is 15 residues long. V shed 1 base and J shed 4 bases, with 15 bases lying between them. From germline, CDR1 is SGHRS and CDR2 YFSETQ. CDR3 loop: CASSLLELGGYEQYF. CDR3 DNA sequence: TGCGCCAGCAGCTTGTTAGAACTTGGAGGATACGAGCAGTACTTC.

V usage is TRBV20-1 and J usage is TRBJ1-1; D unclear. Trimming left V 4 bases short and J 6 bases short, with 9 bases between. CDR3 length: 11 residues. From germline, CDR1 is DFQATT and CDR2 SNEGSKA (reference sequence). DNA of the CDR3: TGCAGTGCTACTTCTTTTCCTGAAGCTTTCTTT. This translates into CSATSFPEAFF.

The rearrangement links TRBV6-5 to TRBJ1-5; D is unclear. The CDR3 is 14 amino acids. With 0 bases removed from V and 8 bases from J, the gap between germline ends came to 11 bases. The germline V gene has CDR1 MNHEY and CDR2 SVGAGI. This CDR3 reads CASSYSEYVKPQHF. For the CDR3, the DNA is TGTGCCAGCAGTTACTCGGAGTACGTTAAGCCCCAGCATTTT.

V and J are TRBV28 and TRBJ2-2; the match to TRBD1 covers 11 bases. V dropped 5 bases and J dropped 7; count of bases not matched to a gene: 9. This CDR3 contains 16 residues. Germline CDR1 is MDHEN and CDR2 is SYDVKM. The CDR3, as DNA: TGTGCCAGCAGTCGGACGGTGGGACAGGGGGTCGGGGAGCTGTTTTTT. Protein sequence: CASSRTVGQGVGELFF.

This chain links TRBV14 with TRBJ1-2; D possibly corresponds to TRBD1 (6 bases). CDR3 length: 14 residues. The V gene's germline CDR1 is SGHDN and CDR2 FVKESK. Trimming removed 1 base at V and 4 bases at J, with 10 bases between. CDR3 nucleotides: TGTGCCAGCAGCCAAGGAGGCAGGGGCTATGGCTACACCTTC. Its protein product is CASSQGGRGYGYTF. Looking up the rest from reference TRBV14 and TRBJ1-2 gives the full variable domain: EAGVTQFPSHSVIEKGQTVTLRCDPISGHDNLYWYRRVMGKEIKFLLHFVKESKQDESGMPNNRFLAERTGGTYSTLKVQPAELEDSGVYFCASSQGGRGYGYTFGSGTRLTVV.

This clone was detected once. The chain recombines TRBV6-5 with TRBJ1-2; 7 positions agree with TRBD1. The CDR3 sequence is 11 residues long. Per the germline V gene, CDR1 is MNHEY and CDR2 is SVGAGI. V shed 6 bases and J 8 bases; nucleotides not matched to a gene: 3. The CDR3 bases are TGTGCCAGCAGACGACAGGGAGGCTACACCTTC. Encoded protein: CASRRQGGYTF.

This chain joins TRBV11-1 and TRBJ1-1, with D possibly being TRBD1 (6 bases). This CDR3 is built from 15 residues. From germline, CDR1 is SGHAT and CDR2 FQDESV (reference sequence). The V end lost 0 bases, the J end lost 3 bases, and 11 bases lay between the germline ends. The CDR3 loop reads CASSLARGGHTEAFF. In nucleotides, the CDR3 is TGTGCCAGCAGCTTAGCGCGAGGGGGTCACACTGAAGCTTTCTTT.

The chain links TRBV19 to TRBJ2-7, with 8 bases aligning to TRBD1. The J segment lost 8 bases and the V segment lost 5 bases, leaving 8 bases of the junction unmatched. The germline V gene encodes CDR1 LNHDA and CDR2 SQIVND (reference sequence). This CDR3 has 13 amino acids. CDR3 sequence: CASSPGQGSKQYF. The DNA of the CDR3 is TGTGCCAGTAGTCCCGGACAGGGAAGCAAGCAGTACTTC.

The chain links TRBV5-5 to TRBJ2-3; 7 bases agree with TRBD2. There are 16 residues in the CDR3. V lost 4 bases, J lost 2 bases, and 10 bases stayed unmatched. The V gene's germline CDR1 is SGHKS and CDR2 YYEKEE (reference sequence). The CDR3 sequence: CASSPRASGLTDTQYF. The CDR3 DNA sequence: TGTGCCAGCAGCCCCCGGGCTAGCGGCCTCACAGATACGCAGTATTTT.

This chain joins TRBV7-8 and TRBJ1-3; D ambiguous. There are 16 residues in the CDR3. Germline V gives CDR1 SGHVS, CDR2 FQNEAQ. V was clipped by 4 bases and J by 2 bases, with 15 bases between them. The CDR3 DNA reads TGTGCCAGCAGCTCGCTAGCGGGAGCGGCTGGAAACACCATATATTTT. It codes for CASSSLAGAAGNTIYF.

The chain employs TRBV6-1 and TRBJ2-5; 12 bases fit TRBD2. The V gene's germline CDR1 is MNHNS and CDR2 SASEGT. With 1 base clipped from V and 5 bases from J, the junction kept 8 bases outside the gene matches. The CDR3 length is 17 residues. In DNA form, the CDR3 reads TGTGCCAGCAGTGAAGTTCGACTAGCGGGAGTGGCGGAGACCCAGTACTTC. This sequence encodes CASSEVRLAGVAETQYF.

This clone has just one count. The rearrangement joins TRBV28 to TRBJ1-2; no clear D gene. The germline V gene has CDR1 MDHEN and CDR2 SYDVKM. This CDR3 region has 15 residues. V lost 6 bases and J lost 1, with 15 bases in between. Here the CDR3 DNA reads TGTGCCAGCAGCCGTCGCCTCGCGAGTAACTATGGCTACACCTTC. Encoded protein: CASSRRLASNYGYTF.

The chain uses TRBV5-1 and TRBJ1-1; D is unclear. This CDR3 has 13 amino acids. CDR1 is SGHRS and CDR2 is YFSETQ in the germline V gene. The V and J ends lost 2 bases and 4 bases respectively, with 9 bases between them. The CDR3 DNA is TGCGCCAGCAGCTTCGATTCGGTCACTGAAGCTTTCTTT. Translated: CASSFDSVTEAFF.

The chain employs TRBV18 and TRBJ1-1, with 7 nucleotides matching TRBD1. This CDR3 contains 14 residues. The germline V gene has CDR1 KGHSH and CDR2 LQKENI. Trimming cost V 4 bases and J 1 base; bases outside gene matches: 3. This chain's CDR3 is CASSRGTENTEAFF. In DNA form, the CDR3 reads TGTGCCAGCTCACGGGGGACAGAGAACACTGAAGCTTTCTTT. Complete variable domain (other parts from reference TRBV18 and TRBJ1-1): NAGVMQNPRHLVRRRGQEARLRCSPMKGHSHVYWYRQLPEEGLKFMVYLQKENIIDESGMPKERFSAEFPKEGPSILRIQQVVRGDSAAYFCASSRGTENTEAFFGQGTRLTVV.

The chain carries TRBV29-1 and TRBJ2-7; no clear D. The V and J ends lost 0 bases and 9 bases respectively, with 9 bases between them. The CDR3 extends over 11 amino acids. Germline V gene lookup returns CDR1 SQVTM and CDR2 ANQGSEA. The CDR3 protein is CSVEDPAGQYF. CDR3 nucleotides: TGCAGCGTTGAAGATCCCGCCGGGCAGTACTTC.

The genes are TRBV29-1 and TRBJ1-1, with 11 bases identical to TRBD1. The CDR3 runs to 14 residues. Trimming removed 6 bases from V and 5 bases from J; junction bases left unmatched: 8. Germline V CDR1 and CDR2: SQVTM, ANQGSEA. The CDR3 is CSVPRGTGGTEAFF. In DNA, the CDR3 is TGCAGCGTCCCGAGAGGGACAGGGGGGACTGAAGCTTTCTTT.

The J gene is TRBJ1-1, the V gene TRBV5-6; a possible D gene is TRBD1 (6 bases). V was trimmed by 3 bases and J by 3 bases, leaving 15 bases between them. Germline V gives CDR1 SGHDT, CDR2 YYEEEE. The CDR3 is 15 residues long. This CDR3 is CASSSRRGADTEAFF. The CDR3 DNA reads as TGTGCCAGCAGCTCCCGCCGGGGGGCCGACACTGAAGCTTTCTTT.

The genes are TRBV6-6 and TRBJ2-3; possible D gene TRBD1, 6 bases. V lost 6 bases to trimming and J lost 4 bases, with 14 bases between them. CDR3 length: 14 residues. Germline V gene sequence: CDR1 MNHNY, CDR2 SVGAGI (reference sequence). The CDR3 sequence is CASRERGGADTQYF. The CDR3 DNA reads TGTGCCAGCAGGGAACGAGGGGGAGCAGATACGCAGTATTTT.

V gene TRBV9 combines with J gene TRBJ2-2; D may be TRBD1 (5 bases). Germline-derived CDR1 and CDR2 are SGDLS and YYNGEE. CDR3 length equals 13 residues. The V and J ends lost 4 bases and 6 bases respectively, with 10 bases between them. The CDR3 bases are TGTGCCAGCAGCTTCAGGGAATCCGGGGAGCTGTTTTTT. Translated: CASSFRESGELFF.

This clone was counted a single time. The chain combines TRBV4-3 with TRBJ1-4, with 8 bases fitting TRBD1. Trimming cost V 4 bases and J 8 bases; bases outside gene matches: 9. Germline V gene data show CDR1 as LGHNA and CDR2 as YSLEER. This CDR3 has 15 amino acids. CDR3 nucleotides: TGCGCCAGCAGCCTAGTACCGACAGGGGCGGAAAAACTGTTTTTT. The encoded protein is CASSLVPTGAEKLFF.

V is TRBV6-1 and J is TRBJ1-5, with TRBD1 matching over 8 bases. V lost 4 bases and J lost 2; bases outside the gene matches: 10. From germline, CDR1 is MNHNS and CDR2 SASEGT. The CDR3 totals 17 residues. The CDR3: CASSGRVYRGGNQPQHF. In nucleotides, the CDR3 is TGTGCCAGCAGTGGAAGGGTGTACAGGGGGGGCAATCAGCCCCAGCATTTT.